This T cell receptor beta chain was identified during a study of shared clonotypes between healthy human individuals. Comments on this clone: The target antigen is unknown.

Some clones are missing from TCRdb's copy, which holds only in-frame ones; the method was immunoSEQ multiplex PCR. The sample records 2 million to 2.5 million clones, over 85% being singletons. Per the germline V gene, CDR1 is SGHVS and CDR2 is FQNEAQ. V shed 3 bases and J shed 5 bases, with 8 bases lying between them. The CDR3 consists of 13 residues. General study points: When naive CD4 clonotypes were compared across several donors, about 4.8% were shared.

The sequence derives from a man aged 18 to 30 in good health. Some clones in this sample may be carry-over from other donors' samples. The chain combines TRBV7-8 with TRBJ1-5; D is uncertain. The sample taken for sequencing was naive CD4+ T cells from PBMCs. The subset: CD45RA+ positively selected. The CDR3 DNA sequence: TGTGCCAGCAGCTTTGAGGAGTATCAGCCCCAGCATTTT. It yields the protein CASSFEEYQPQHF. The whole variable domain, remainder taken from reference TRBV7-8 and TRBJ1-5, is GAGVSQSPRYKVAKRGQDVALRCDPISGHVSLFWYQQALGQGPEFLTYFQNEAQLDKSGLPSDRFFAERPEGSVSTLKIQRTQQEDSAVYLCASSFEEYQPQHFGDGTRLSIL.